This TCR beta chain was retrieved from a study of shared T cell receptors in the human thymus. The CDR3 consists of 13 residues. CDR1 and CDR2 from the germline V gene are MNHEY and SMNVEV (reference sequence). J lost 6 bases, V lost 4 bases, and 1 base had no gene match. TCRdb's copy holds only in-frame clones and misses some; the assay was immunoSEQ multiplex PCR. This table holds some 660,000 clones, around 87% found once. In addition, the sample was reused for a study of human thymus T cells. That paper notes: Resected material from corrective heart surgery provided the thymus tissue analysed. Seemingly biased V and J gene usage marked thymic and blood repertoires. Related research described thymic repertoires that were highly overlapping among unrelated individuals.

The material sequenced was thymocytes. The clonotype was recovered from a boy less than two years old with a congenital heart defect. The V call is TRBV27, the J call TRBJ2-2; 8 positions match TRBD1. CDR3 amino acids: CASSWDRSGELFF. In DNA, the CDR3 is TGTGCCAGCAGTTGGGACAGGTCCGGGGAGCTGTTTTTT.